Following are 9 T cell receptor beta chains from one sample sequenced in a study of blood T cells in healthy people across ages (dated by TCRdb to 2015 to 2017). The library was produced with 5' RACE. These reads were obtained on an Illumina HiSeq 2500. A second PCR of about 6 to 11 cycles was performed with a sample-barcoded 5' primer and a J-beta primer mix. In TCRdb, the public reads were trimmed at Q25 with fastp and aligned with MiXCR, with productive beta chains retained. Rows are combined by CDR3 protein, so each entry shows the most common genes and DNA. For this sample the table gives about 1,800,000 distinct CDR3 sequences, of which 28% were detected only once. 7% to 9% of the sample is taken by the ten largest. The specimen was blood. These TCRs come from a woman aged 25 to 39 in good health.

This clonotype was seen only a few times. This chain joins TRBV12-5 and TRBJ1-5, with a tentative D call TRBD1 (6 bases). Germline values: CDR1 LGHNT, CDR2 FRNRAP. V was shortened by 5 bases and J by 4 bases, with 12 bases between the two germline ends. This CDR3 comprises 14 residues. The CDR3 coding sequence is TGTGCTAGTGGTCCGGACAGTCCAAATCAGCCCCAGCATTTT. Amino acids: CASGPDSPNQPQHF. Looking up the rest from reference TRBV12-5 and TRBJ1-5 gives the full variable domain: DARVTQTPRHKVTEMGQEVTMRCQPILGHNTVFWYRQTMMQGLELLAYFRNRAPLDDSGMPKDRFSAEMPDATLATLKIQPSEPRDSAVYFCASGPDSPNQPQHFGDGTRLSIL.

This clonotype showed up many times. V is TRBV12-3 or TRBV12-4 and J is TRBJ2-7, with 9 bases lining up with TRBD1. The CDR3 covers 14 residues. Trimming took 5 bases from V and 4 from J; bases not matched to a gene: 6. The chain's CDR3 is CASSPNRGPYEQYF. In nucleotides, the CDR3 is TGTGCCAGCAGTCCGAACAGGGGGCCGTACGAGCAGTACTTC.

The sample holds a few counts of this clonotype. The rearrangement joins TRBV7-8 to TRBJ1-2; 7 nucleotides align to TRBD1. Germline CDR1 is SGHVS and CDR2 is FQNEAQ. The junction had 23 bases not matched to a gene; V was cut back by 5 bases and J by 2 bases. The length of the CDR3 is 20 residues. As DNA, the CDR3 is TGTGCCAGCAGCCAGGCAACCGGGACAGTGAGGCTTGCCTCCAACTATGGCTACACCTTC. Translating it yields CASSQATGTVRLASNYGYTF.

This clonotype came up a few times. The chain joins TRBV5-1 to TRBJ2-4, with 8 bases lining up with TRBD2. Germline loops: CDR1 SGHRS, CDR2 YFSETQ. The trim removed 4 bases at V and 8 bases at J, leaving 11 bases unmatched. This CDR3 contains 15 residues. The CDR3 bases are TGCGCCAGCAGCCTCGTCGGACTAGCAGAGGACATTCAGTACTTC. As protein: CASSLVGLAEDIQYF.

This clonotype was recorded a few times. This sequence joins TRBV29-1 and TRBJ1-4; D unresolved. Trimming cost V 4 bases and J 7 bases, with 7 bases left between them. The CDR3 runs 11 residues. Looked up from germline, CDR1 is SQVTM and CDR2 is ANQGSEA. The CDR3 bases are TGCAGCGTTGGAGGTTCTGAAAAACTGTTTTTT. Translation gives CSVGGSEKLFF.

The rearrangement links TRBV7-9 to TRBJ1-1, with D unclear. The CDR3 length is 15 residues. V dropped 4 bases and J dropped 1 base, with 13 bases sitting between them. Germline values: CDR1 SEHNR, CDR2 FQNEAQ (reference sequence). The CDR3 sequence: CASSSQDWGNTEAFF. For the CDR3, the DNA is TGTGCCAGCAGCTCCCAAGACTGGGGGAACACTGAAGCTTTCTTT.

This clonotype came up a few times. This chain connects TRBV12-3 or TRBV12-4 to TRBJ1-2; 9 positions match TRBD1. The CDR3 runs 15 residues. V was clipped by 3 bases and J by 6 bases; unmatched bases: 8. The CDR3 DNA reads as TGTGCCAGCAGTTTGGATTGGGACAGGGTGAATGGCTACACCTTC. It translates to CASSLDWDRVNGYTF.

Comment on this clonotype: The germline gene is not matched at one end of the junction; a read error may be the cause. The V call is TRBV7-2, the J call TRBJ2-5, with TRBD2 matching 8 bases. The CDR3 loop spans 14 amino acids. Germline CDR1 is SGHTA and CDR2 is FQGNSA. The CDR3: CSSSLAGPAETQYF. In nucleotides, the CDR3 is TGTTCCAGCAGCTTAGCGGGACCGGCAGAGACCCAGTACTTC. Using reference TRBV7-2 and TRBJ2-5 for the parts outside the CDR3, the full variable domain is GAGVSQSPSNKVTEKGKDVELRCDPISGHTALYWYRQSLGQGLEFLIYFQGNSAPDKSGLPSDRFSAERTGGSVSTLTIQRTQQEDSAVYLCSSSLAGPAETQYFGPGTRLLVL.

In the case of this clonotype: Being one base from a much bigger clone, this may be a read error. This rearrangement joins TRBV4-1 to TRBJ1-2; 9 bases are a match to TRBD1. The CDR3 runs to 16 residues. Germline CDR1 is MGHRA and CDR2 is YSYEKL. The CDR3 loop reads CASGQEHAGTGYGYTF. The CDR3 DNA reads TGCGCCAGCGGCCAAGAACACGCCGGGACAGGGTATGGCTACACCTTC.